This T cell receptor beta chain was retrieved from a study of shared clonotypes between healthy human individuals. Germline CDR1 SNHLY, CDR2 FYNNEI. This CDR3 contains 12 residues. With 7 bases removed from V and 7 bases from J, the gap between germline ends came to 13 bases. Findings and caveats of the study: In a handful of donors, around 5.5% of naive CD4 clonotypes appeared in common. Generation of non-shared clonotypes was less probable than generation of clonotypes shared by all four donors.

As for this clone: Its antigen is undetermined.

Some clones are missing from TCRdb's copy, which holds only in-frame ones; the method was immunoSEQ multiplex PCR. Of approximately 620,000 clones in the sample, more than 95% were seen once. The specimen sequenced was naive CD4+ T cells sorted from blood. Subset defined: CD45RA+ positively selected. This receptor was obtained from a woman aged 25 to 39 in good health. The chain couples TRBV2 to TRBJ1-2; unclear D gene. CDR3: CASTQVRGGYTF. The CDR3 DNA reads as TGTGCCAGCACTCAGGTGCGGGGTGGCTACACCTTC.